The 5 T cell receptor beta chains listed next were all sequenced from one sample in a study of cytomegalovirus exposure and HLA in healthy donors (dated by TCRdb to 2016 to 2017). The library was obtained by the immunoSEQ multiplex PCR assay. A mixture of 60 forward primers for TCR Vbeta segments and 13 reverse primers for TCR Jbeta segments was used in the multiplex PCR. TCRdb retrieved this table from immuneACCESS and kept in-frame rearrangements only. Not all clones are present; in checked studies, unresolved V genes account for under half, and no reason is known for the remainder. This sample's listing comprises roughly 100,000 clones. The ten largest clonotypes hold approximately 0.6% of the sample. What was sequenced was PBMCs. The source of these receptors is a middle-aged man in good health and CMV-seronegative.

CDR3 sequence (DNA): TGTGCCAGCAGCGCACCCGGGACAGGGTCCTATGGCTACACCTTC. It yields the protein CASSAPGTGSYGYTF. This chain connects TRBV9 to TRBJ1-2, with 9 bases fitting TRBD1. CDR1 is SGDLS, CDR2 YYNGEE, per germline. Trimming took 3 bases from V and 4 from J; bases not matched to a gene: 7. The CDR3 consists of 15 residues. The full variable domain, in which reference TRBV9 and TRBJ1-2 provide the parts outside the CDR3, is DSGVTQTPKHLITATGQRVTLRCSPRSGDLSVYWYQQSLDQGLQFLIQYYNGEERAKGNILERFSAQQFPDLHSELNLSSLELGDSALYFCASSAPGTGSYGYTFGSGTRLTVV.

The genes are TRBV5-6 and TRBJ2-3, with D possibly being TRBD1 (6 bases). Germline assignment: CDR1 SGHDT and CDR2 YYEEEE. The V gene lost 6 bases and the J gene lost 2 bases, with 10 bases spanning the gap. CDR3 length: 13 residues. The CDR3 reads CASTAGVTDTQYF. CDR3 in DNA: TGTGCCAGCACTGCAGGGGTCACAGATACGCAGTATTTT.

Points on this clone: One end of the junction is discordant with germline, which a read error may explain. The rearrangement links TRBV7-7 to TRBJ1-5, with a weak D call TRBD1 (5 bases). CDR3 length: 16 residues. Per the germline V gene, CDR1 is SSHAT and CDR2 is FNYEAQ (reference sequence). The CDR3 DNA sequence: TGTGCTAGCAGCCCCCTGACAGATTATAGCAATCAGCCCCAGCATTTT. It translates to CASSPLTDYSNQPQHF.

The chain carries TRBV11-3 and TRBJ2-1; a weak D match, TRBD1 (6 bases). Per the germline V gene, CDR1 is SGHNT and CDR2 is YENEEA. CDR3 size: 14 residues. With 5 bases removed from V and 1 base from J, the gap between germline ends came to 9 bases. For the CDR3, the DNA is TGTGCCAGCAGCCTAACAGGGTCCTACAATGAGCAGTTCTTC. It yields the protein CASSLTGSYNEQFF.

The gene calls are TRBV19 and TRBJ1-6; D is undetermined. V dropped 7 bases and J dropped 9 bases, with 10 bases sitting between them. CDR3 length: 12 amino acids. Germline CDR1 LNHDA, CDR2 SQIVND (reference sequence). CDR3 bases: TGTGCCAGTAAGATGGAGGGTTCACCCCTCCACTTT. Residues: CASKMEGSPLHF.